These T cell receptor beta chains were read from a single sample in a study of OX40 agonist ivuxolimab in advanced cancers. Clones were read by immunoSEQ multiplex PCR, and TCRdb kept only the in-frame ones, dropping some. The sample lists approximately 35,000 clones; about 87% were seen once. The sequencing here drew on CD4+ or CD8+ T cells sorted from blood, taken in a trial of the OX40 agonist ivuxolimab. The receptors come from an adult with an advanced solid tumor such as melanoma, head and neck, liver or kidney cancer. Each CDR3 is given with its conserved first and last residue. The D gene is left open where the match is weak. A clone size is listed for some rows: how often the clone was seen (once, few, many), or a class if it is expanded.

clone_size,j_call,v_call,d_call,cdr3_nt,cdr3_aa
-,TRBJ2-1,TRBV18,TRBD2,TGTGCCAGCTCACCACCTAGACTAGCGGGAACAACAAATGAGCAGTTCTTC,CASSPPRLAGTTNEQFF
-,TRBJ1-1,TRBV7-2,-,TGTGCCAGCAGCTCCCATTTTATGAACACTGAAGCTTTCTTT,CASSSHFMNTEAFF
-,TRBJ2-7,TRBV4-1,TRBD1,TGCGCCAGCAGCCCCGCGGGGACAGGGATTTACGAGCAGTACTTC,CASSPAGTGIYEQYF
once,TRBJ2-3,TRBV6-6,-,TGTGCCAGCAGGGGTCCGGGAGATACGCAGTATTTT,CASRGPGDTQYF
-,TRBJ2-5,TRBV7-6,-,TGTGCCAGCAGCTCTTCCGCAGGGCGCTCCCAAGAGACCCAGTACTTC,CASSSSAGRSQETQYF
-,TRBJ1-2,TRBV6-6,-,TGTGCCAGCAGTTACTCACGGGGAGATGGCTACACCTTC,CASSYSRGDGYTF
-,TRBJ1-4,TRBV18,TRBD1,TGTGCCAGCTCGACCGGCAGTGACAGGGGATGGGAAAAACTGTTTTTT,CASSTGSDRGWEKLFF
-,TRBJ2-2,TRBV2,TRBD2,TGTGCCAGCAGGGGAGGGACTTCGAACACCGGGGAGCTGTTTTTT,CASRGGTSNTGELFF
-,TRBJ1-1,TRBV15,TRBD1,TGTGCCACCAGCAGAGATGGGGGACAGGGGGCGCCCACTGAAGCTTTCTTT,CATSRDGGQGAPTEAFF
few,TRBJ2-5,TRBV5-1,-,TGCGCCAGCAGCCCGACCCGGGCAGAAGAGACCCAGTACTTC,CASSPTRAEETQYF
-,TRBJ1-5,TRBV7-3,-,TGTGCCAGCAGCCCGACCAGGGGAGGTCAGCCCCAGCATTTT,CASSPTRGGQPQHF
-,TRBJ2-3,TRBV28,TRBD2,TGTGCCAGCAGTTCTTGGGTGGGGACTAGCGGGACCTGGGATACGCAGTATTTT,CASSSWVGTSGTWDTQYF
-,TRBJ2-7,TRBV28,-,TGTGCCAGCAAGAGCCCGAGCTCCTCCTACGAGCAGTACTTC,CASKSPSSSYEQYF
-,TRBJ1-3,TRBV23-1,TRBD1,TGCGCCAGCAGTCCTAGGACAGGGCGATACTACTTCTCTGGAAACACCATATATTTT,CASSPRTGRYYFSGNTIYF
-,TRBJ2-3,TRBV28,-,TGTGCCAGCGTGAAGGACTCAACAGATACGCAGTATTTT,CASVKDSTDTQYF
-,TRBJ2-6,TRBV7-2,TRBD1,TGTGCCAGCAGTTGGACAGGGCCCTCTGGGGCCAACGTCCTGACTTTC,CASSWTGPSGANVLTF
-,TRBJ1-1,TRBV7-6,-,TGTGCCAGCTCCGACGCAGAAAACACTGAAGCTTTCTTT,CASSDAENTEAFF
-,TRBJ2-3,TRBV2,-,TGTGCCAGCAGTGACGGAGGTCGGAGCGGCTCTAGCACAGATACGCAGTATTTT,CASSDGGRSGSSTDTQYF
-,TRBJ2-5,TRBV18,TRBD2,TGTGCCAGCTCACCCCGACTAGCGGAAGAGACCCAGTACTTC,CASSPRLAEETQYF
-,TRBJ2-3,TRBV15,-,TGTGCCACCAGCAGAGGTGGTGGTATTGTGGATACGCAGTATTTT,CATSRGGGIVDTQYF
-,TRBJ2-5,TRBV28,TRBD2,TGTGCCAGCGGTCGGCTGTCGGCACGGGGGGGCCGGGAGACCCAGTACTTC,CASGRLSARGGRETQYF
-,TRBJ2-5,TRBV2,TRBD1,TGTGCCAGCAGTGAAACAAGGGGGCGTCAACAAGAGACCCAGTACTTC,CASSETRGRQQETQYF
-,TRBJ1-2,TRBV7-9,-,TGTGCCAGCAGCTTAATAGGGGATGGCTACACCTTC,CASSLIGDGYTF